This T cell receptor (beta chain) was captured in a study of T cells after somatic rescue of genetic block. Only in-frame clones appear in the TCRdb table, and some are missing; sequencing was by immunoSEQ multiplex PCR. The sample has some 70,000 clones; approximately 91% are singletons. V lost 0 bases and J lost 5; bases outside the gene matches: 9. This CDR3 region has 17 residues. The germline CDR1 and CDR2 sequences are SEHNR and FQNEAQ (reference sequence). The receptor comes from a man aged 30-40 years. The chain joins TRBV7-9 to TRBJ2-2; 7 nucleotides align to TRBD1. Source material: peripheral blood mononuclear cells (PBMCs). CDR3 in DNA: TGTGCCAGCAGCTTAGCCAAAGACAGGGTCCGGACCGGGGAGCTGTTTTTT. It encodes CASSLAKDRVRTGELFF.